These 30 T cell receptor beta chains came from one sample sequenced in a study of shared clonotypes between healthy human individuals. The data were produced by immunoSEQ multiplex PCR, yet TCRdb's version contains in-frame clones alone and is incomplete. There are roughly 2.2 million clones in the sample; approximately 95% occur only once, and 0.35% to 0.45% lies in the top ten. Sequenced material: naive CD4+ T cells from PBMCs. Regarding subset: CD45RA+ positively selected. Every receptor here comes from a man aged 18-30 years in good health. Some clones in this sample may be carry-over from other donors' samples.

CDR3 nucleotides: TGTGCCAGCAGCCGAACTCGGATGACTAGCGGGAGGAGTGACAATGAGCAGTTCTTC. Translation gives CASSRTRMTSGRSDNEQFF. The rearrangement uses TRBV7-3 and TRBJ2-1; TRBD2 aligns across 13 bases. The V gene's germline CDR1 is SGHTA and CDR2 FQGTGA. J gave up 5 bases and V 5 bases, and 15 bases lay outside the gene matches. This CDR3 spans 19 amino acids. The full variable domain, rest sourced from reference TRBV7-3 and TRBJ2-1, is GAGVSQTPSNKVTEKGKYVELRCDPISGHTALYWYRQSLGQGPEFLIYFQGTGAADDSGLPNDRFFAVRPEGSVSTLKIQRTERGDSAVYLCASSRTRMTSGRSDNEQFFGPGTRLTVL.

The chain is built from TRBV29-1 and TRBJ2-2; tentatively, D is TRBD1 (10 bases). In germline, CDR1 is SQVTM, CDR2 ANQGSEA. Trimming removed 6 bases at V and 4 bases at J, with 27 bases between. CDR3 length equals 18 residues. CDR3 sequence (DNA): TGCAGCGTCGTGGGGACAGGGGTTACTAGCGGGTTCACCGGGGAGCTGTTTTTT. This translates into CSVVGTGVTSGFTGELFF.

This chain joins TRBV7-2 and TRBJ1-5; no definite D call. The length of the CDR3 is 13 residues. V was trimmed by 6 bases and J by 2 bases, leaving 8 bases between them. CDR1 is SGHTA, CDR2 FQGNSA, per germline. This chain's CDR3 is CASSGWGNQPQHF. As DNA, the CDR3 is TGTGCCAGCAGTGGGTGGGGCAATCAGCCCCAGCATTTT. The variable domain in full, completed from reference TRBV7-2 and TRBJ1-5, reads GAGVSQSPSNKVTEKGKDVELRCDPISGHTALYWYRQSLGQGLEFLIYFQGNSAPDKSGLPSDRFSAERTGGSVSTLTIQRTQQEDSAVYLCASSGWGNQPQHFGDGTRLSIL.

The J gene is TRBJ2-2, the V gene TRBV5-1; D ambiguous. V was cut by 7 bases and J by 1 base, with 11 bases left in between. Germline CDR1 and CDR2: SGHRS and YFSETQ. The CDR3 has 14 residues. CDR3 residues: CASRWTVNTGELFF. The CDR3 DNA follows: TGCGCCAGCCGTTGGACGGTGAACACCGGGGAGCTGTTTTTT.

The chain employs TRBV9 and TRBJ1-5; D might be TRBD1 (5 bases). The CDR3 is 16 amino acids. Germline V gives CDR1 SGDLS, CDR2 YYNGEE. The V end lost 1 base, the J end lost 0 bases, and 11 bases lay between the germline ends. This CDR3 reads CASSVKTAYSNQPQHF. CDR3 bases: TGTGCCAGCAGCGTAAAGACAGCTTATAGCAATCAGCCCCAGCATTTT.

Details on this clone: At the DNA level, this CDR3 is encoded by other sequences in the same sample as well. V and J are TRBV4-3 and TRBJ1-2; no firm D call. There are 12 residues in the CDR3. The V and J ends lost 1 base and 4 bases respectively, with 4 bases between them. Germline CDR1 is LGHNA and CDR2 is YSLEER. CDR3 in DNA: TGCGCCAGCAGCCAAGTCGGCTATGGCTACACCTTC. Translating it yields CASSQVGYGYTF.

This chain uses TRBV18 with TRBJ2-7; weak D call: TRBD2 (5 bases). The length of the CDR3 is 16 residues. V was clipped by 3 bases and J by 0 bases, with 15 bases between them. Germline CDR1 reads KGHSH; CDR2 reads LQKENI. CDR3 loop: CASSPKERASSYEQYF. CDR3 DNA sequence: TGTGCCAGCTCACCGAAGGAGAGGGCTTCCTCCTACGAGCAGTACTTC.

This sequence joins TRBV7-3 and TRBJ2-7; 8 bases line up with TRBD1. The CDR3 is 14 residues long. V dropped 3 bases and J dropped 6; count of bases not matched to a gene: 7. In germline, CDR1 is SGHTA, CDR2 FQGTGA. The DNA for the CDR3 is TGTGCCAGCAGCTTGACAGGGGCGGCGTCCGAGCAGTACTTC. Amino acid sequence: CASSLTGAASEQYF.

The chain joins TRBV5-1 to TRBJ2-1, with 11 nucleotides matching TRBD2. Per the germline V gene, CDR1 is SGHRS and CDR2 is YFSETQ. This CDR3 is 16 amino acids long. Trimming removed 4 bases from V and 4 bases from J; junction bases left unmatched: 7. The CDR3 spells CASSAPGLAEYNEQFF. CDR3 DNA: TGCGCCAGCAGCGCGCCGGGACTAGCGGAGTACAATGAGCAGTTCTTC. Complete variable domain (other parts from reference TRBV5-1 and TRBJ2-1): KAGVTQTPRYLIKTRGQQVTLSCSPISGHRSVSWYQQTPGQGLQFLFEYFSETQRNKGNFPGRFSGRQFSNSRSEMNVSTLELGDSALYLCASSAPGLAEYNEQFFGPGTRLTVL.

V is TRBV29-1 and J is TRBJ2-7; D possibly matches TRBD1 or TRBD2 (6 bases each). Germline assignment: CDR1 SQVTM and CDR2 ANQGSEA. The CDR3 is 11 amino acids. V was shortened by 6 bases and J by 6 bases, with 12 bases between the two germline ends. CDR3 in amino acids: CSVFRGGEQYF. The CDR3 coding sequence is TGCAGCGTCTTCAGGGGAGGCGAGCAGTACTTC.

This chain connects TRBV9 to TRBJ2-5, with D uncertain. V was clipped by 0 bases and J by 5 bases, with 14 bases between them. Germline loops: CDR1 SGDLS, CDR2 YYNGEE. The CDR3 runs 15 residues. The CDR3 DNA follows: TGTGCCAGCAGCGTAGAATCAGGAGCGTGGGAGACCCAGTACTTC. It yields the protein CASSVESGAWETQYF. Drawing the rest from reference TRBV9 and TRBJ2-5, the complete variable domain is DSGVTQTPKHLITATGQRVTLRCSPRSGDLSVYWYQQSLDQGLQFLIQYYNGEERAKGNILERFSAQQFPDLHSELNLSSLELGDSALYFCASSVESGAWETQYFGPGTRLLVL.

The chain links TRBV5-6 to TRBJ2-7; 7 positions agree with TRBD2. Trimming took 0 bases from V and 5 from J; bases not matched to a gene: 17. Germline V gene sequence: CDR1 SGHDT, CDR2 YYEEEE. The CDR3 is made up of 18 amino acids. CDR3 DNA sequence: TGTGCCAGCAGCTTGGGGCCCCCAGGTGGAGGGAGGGTAAACGAGCAGTACTTC. Its protein product is CASSLGPPGGGRVNEQYF.

This rearrangement joins TRBV5-1 to TRBJ2-1; 10 bases fit TRBD1. The CDR3 is 16 amino acids. The germline V gene encodes CDR1 SGHRS and CDR2 YFSETQ. V was pared by 3 bases and J by 3 bases, with 6 bases of the junction left unmatched. CDR3 sequence (DNA): TGCGCCAGCAGCTCACCGGGACAGGGGATCTACAATGAGCAGTTCTTC. Protein: CASSSPGQGIYNEQFF.

The V gene is TRBV5-4, the J gene TRBJ1-1; tentative D call: TRBD1 (5 bases). CDR1 is SGHNT and CDR2 is YYREEE in the germline V gene (reference sequence). V was trimmed by 4 bases and J by 7 bases, leaving 14 bases between them. The CDR3 length is 13 residues. The CDR3 region has the DNA TGTGCCAGCAGCACAAGGGACGGGATTGAAGCTTTCTTT. This codes for CASSTRDGIEAFF.

The count of this clone is one. The V and J genes are TRBV7-2 and TRBJ2-2, with 12 bases fitting TRBD2. The CDR3 has 17 residues. The V and J ends lost 5 bases and 6 bases, in that order; junction bases with no gene match: 10. CDR1 is SGHTA, CDR2 FQGNSA, per germline. The CDR3 sequence is CASSPRTSGNLPGELFF. The CDR3 coding sequence is TGTGCCAGCAGCCCCCGGACTAGCGGGAACCTTCCCGGGGAGCTGTTTTTT.

The V gene is TRBV7-2, the J gene TRBJ1-5; D unresolved. The germline V and J ends were trimmed by 5 bases and 5 bases, with 16 bases remaining between them. This CDR3 contains 15 residues. Germline assignment: CDR1 SGHTA and CDR2 FQGNSA. CDR3 sequence: CASSIRTGPYQPQHF. The CDR3 DNA reads as TGTGCCAGCAGCATCCGGACCGGACCTTATCAGCCCCAGCATTTT.

This chain uses TRBV7-9 with TRBJ1-3; D is undetermined. The germline V gene encodes CDR1 SEHNR and CDR2 FQNEAQ (reference sequence). The CDR3 consists of 16 residues. V lost 1 base, J lost 2 bases, and 12 bases lay in between. The CDR3 bases are TGTGCCAGCAGCTTAGAGAGGGCCTCGCCTGGAAACACCATATATTTT. Protein product: CASSLERASPGNTIYF.

J is TRBJ2-7 and V is TRBV28, with a weak D call TRBD1 (5 bases). This CDR3 region has 13 residues. V lost 7 bases to trimming and J lost 4 bases, with 14 bases between them. Germline loops: CDR1 MDHEN, CDR2 SYDVKM. As DNA, the CDR3 is TGTGCCAGCATCACATCAGGGCCATACGAGCAGTACTTC. Protein product: CASITSGPYEQYF. Supplemented by reference TRBV28 and TRBJ2-7, the full variable domain reads DVKVTQSSRYLVKRTGEKVFLECVQDMDHENMFWYRQDPGLGLRLIYFSYDVKMKEKGDIPEGYSVSREKKERFSLILESASTNQTSMYLCASITSGPYEQYFGPGTRLTVT.

The V gene is TRBV2, the J gene TRBJ1-6; D is ambiguous. Trimming stripped 2 bases from V and 4 bases from J, with 9 bases between. Germline values: CDR1 SNHLY, CDR2 FYNNEI. The CDR3 contains 15 residues. In nucleotides, the CDR3 is TGTGCCAGCAGTGAATTAGGCCAGTATAATTCACCCCTCCACTTT. Amino acid sequence: CASSELGQYNSPLHF.

The rearrangement joins TRBV20-1 to TRBJ1-5; D ambiguous. CDR3 length equals 11 residues. V lost 5 bases, J lost 5 bases, and 7 bases lay in between. CDR1 and CDR2 from the germline V gene are DFQATT and SNEGSKA (reference sequence). The CDR3: CSAPGDQPQHF. CDR3 nucleotides: TGCAGTGCTCCAGGAGATCAGCCCCAGCATTTT.

In nucleotides, the CDR3 is TGTGCCAGCCTCAGGGGGAGCAATCAGCCCCAGCATTTT. It is translated as CASLRGSNQPQHF. The V call is TRBV7-2, the J call TRBJ1-5; 7 nucleotides line up with TRBD1. The length of the CDR3 is 13 residues. Germline CDR1 SGHTA, CDR2 FQGNSA. V was pared by 8 bases and J by 1 base, with 2 bases of the junction left unmatched.

The rearrangement uses TRBV19 and TRBJ2-7; 8 positions match TRBD1. Germline V CDR1 and CDR2: LNHDA, SQIVND (reference sequence). This CDR3 spans 15 amino acids. V lost 0 bases to trimming and J lost 4 bases; unmatched junction nucleotides: 5. CDR3 sequence reads: CASSIDRDRSYEQYF. As DNA, the CDR3 is TGTGCCAGTAGTATAGACCGGGACAGGTCTTACGAGCAGTACTTC. Drawing the rest from reference TRBV19 and TRBJ2-7, the complete variable domain is DGGITQSPKYLFRKEGQNVTLSCEQNLNHDAMYWYRQDPGQGLRLIYYSQIVNDFQKGDIAEGYSVSREKKESFPLTVTSAQKNPTAFYLCASSIDRDRSYEQYFGPGTRLTVT.

V usage is TRBV29-1 and J usage is TRBJ2-5, with 12 bases matching TRBD2. V lost 7 bases, J lost 1 base, and 4 bases stayed unmatched. The germline CDR1 and CDR2 sequences are SQVTM and ANQGSEA. CDR3 size: 14 residues. CDR3 sequence (DNA): TGCAGCGCCCCGACTAGCGGGAGCCAAGAGACCCAGTACTTC. It specifies CSAPTSGSQETQYF.

V and J are TRBV5-5 and TRBJ2-3; 10 bases map to TRBD2. Unmatched junction bases numbered 3, after V lost 2 bases and J lost 3 bases. CDR1 is SGHKS and CDR2 is YYEKEE in the germline V gene (reference sequence). The CDR3 totals 15 residues. CDR3 in amino acids: CASSLLAGRTDTQYF. The CDR3 nucleotides are TGTGCCAGCAGCTTACTAGCGGGGAGGACAGATACGCAGTATTTT.

This chain joins TRBV28 and TRBJ1-1; possibly TRBD1 for D (5 bases). CDR1 is MDHEN and CDR2 is SYDVKM in the germline V gene. The CDR3 has 12 residues. The ends were cut back, 5 bases at V and 10 bases at J, with 14 bases in the middle. The CDR3 DNA sequence: TGTGCCAGCAGTCAATTTCGGGGCGCAGCTTTCTTT. Encoded protein: CASSQFRGAAFF.

The V and J genes are TRBV5-6 and TRBJ2-7, with D tentatively TRBD1 or TRBD2 (5 bases each). The CDR3 totals 13 residues. Germline V lookup: CDR1 SGHDT, CDR2 YYEEEE. V was shortened by 0 bases and J by 2 bases, with 6 bases between the two germline ends. Here the CDR3 reads CASSLGDPYEQYF. As DNA, the CDR3 is TGTGCCAGCAGCTTGGGGGACCCCTACGAGCAGTACTTC.

With regard to this clone: Distinct nucleotide sequences in the sample also encode this CDR3. The chain combines TRBV7-9 with TRBJ2-3; the match to TRBD2 covers 8 bases. In germline, CDR1 is SEHNR, CDR2 FQNEAQ (reference sequence). Trimming cost V 1 base and J 0 bases; bases outside gene matches: 3. This CDR3 is built from 16 residues. DNA of the CDR3: TGTGCCAGCAGCTTAGGTCCTAGCGGGAGCACAGATACGCAGTATTTT. Translation gives CASSLGPSGSTDTQYF.

In regard to this clone: The sample contains more than one DNA sequence encoding this CDR3. This chain links TRBV28 with TRBJ2-3, with unresolved D. Trimming cost V 3 bases and J 3 bases, with 4 bases left between them. Per the germline V gene, CDR1 is MDHEN and CDR2 is SYDVKM. CDR3 size: 12 residues. The CDR3, as DNA: TGTGCCAGCAGTTTGGCGACAGATACGCAGTATTTT. It specifies CASSLATDTQYF.

The chain couples TRBV28 to TRBJ2-7; TRBD1 or TRBD2 may be the D gene (6 bases each). The CDR3 extends over 15 amino acids. The V and J ends lost 7 bases and 0 bases respectively, with 16 bases between them. Germline loops: CDR1 MDHEN, CDR2 SYDVKM. CDR3 DNA sequence: TGTGCCAGCACCCTCCTGGGGGGCGCCTCCTACGAGCAGTACTTC. It codes for CASTLLGGASYEQYF.

This chain links TRBV6-5 with TRBJ1-3; tentatively, D is TRBD1 (6 bases). The germline V and J ends were trimmed by 0 bases and 3 bases, with 12 bases remaining between them. Germline V lookup: CDR1 MNHEY, CDR2 SVGAGI. The CDR3 contains 16 residues. Here the CDR3 reads CASSYSTGGHGNTIYF. The CDR3 nucleotides read TGTGCCAGCAGTTACTCGACTGGGGGGCATGGAAACACCATATATTTT.